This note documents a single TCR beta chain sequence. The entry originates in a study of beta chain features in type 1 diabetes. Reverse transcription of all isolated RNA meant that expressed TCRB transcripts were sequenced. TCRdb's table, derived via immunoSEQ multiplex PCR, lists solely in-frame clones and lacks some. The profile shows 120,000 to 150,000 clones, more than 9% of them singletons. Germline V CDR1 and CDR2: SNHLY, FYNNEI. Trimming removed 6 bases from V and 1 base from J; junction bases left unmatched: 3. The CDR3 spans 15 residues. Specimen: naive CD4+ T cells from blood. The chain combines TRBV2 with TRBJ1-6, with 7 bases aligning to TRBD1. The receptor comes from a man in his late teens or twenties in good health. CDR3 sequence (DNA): TGTGCCAGCAGGCAGGGGGAATCCTATAATTCACCCCTCCACTTT. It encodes CASRQGESYNSPLHF.